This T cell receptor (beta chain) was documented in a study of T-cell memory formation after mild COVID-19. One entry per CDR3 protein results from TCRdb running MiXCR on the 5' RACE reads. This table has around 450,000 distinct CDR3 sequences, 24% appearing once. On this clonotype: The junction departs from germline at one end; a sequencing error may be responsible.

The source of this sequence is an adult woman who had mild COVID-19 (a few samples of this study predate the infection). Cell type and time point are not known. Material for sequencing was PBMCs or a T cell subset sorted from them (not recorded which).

The CDR3 region has the DNA TGTGCCAGCAGTTACCTCGGAGAGAGTTCCTTT. It specifies CASSYLGESSF. The chain combines TRBV6-5 with TRBJ1-1; D is uncertain. Germline assignment: CDR1 MNHEY and CDR2 SVGAGI. The CDR3 is made up of 11 amino acids.